This T cell receptor (beta chain) stems from a study of T cell responses to AZD1222 COVID-19 vaccine. This clone was observed once. Data came from immunoSEQ multiplex PCR; TCRdb stores just in-frame clones and leaves some out. The table includes 130,000 to 150,000 clones, approximately 90% detected once. The CDR3 is 16 residues long. The J segment lost 6 bases and the V segment lost 0 bases, leaving 5 bases of the junction unmatched. Looked up from germline, CDR1 is SGHKS and CDR2 is YYEKEE (reference sequence). Sequencing used peripheral blood, obtained on day 0 of AZD1222 vaccination. V and J are TRBV5-5 and TRBJ2-2, with 10 bases that match TRBD2. This TCR was recovered from an adult in good health. In DNA, the CDR3 is TGTGCCAGCAGCTTGGTAGCGGGGGGCCGGTCCGGGGAGCTGTTTTTT. It yields the protein CASSLVAGGRSGELFF. The full variable domain, completed using reference TRBV5-5 and TRBJ2-2, is DAGVTQSPTHLIKTRGQQVTLRCSPISGHKSVSWYQQVLGQGPQFIFQYYEKEERGRGNFPDRFSARQFPNYSSELNVNALLLGDSALYLCASSLVAGGRSGELFFGEGSRLTVL.